The T cell receptor (beta chain) under discussion was sequenced for a study of cytomegalovirus exposure and HLA in healthy donors. Study outcomes and limitations: Rarity marked most TCR sequences, yet some public TCRs occurred in many donors. Cytomegalovirus status, reportedly, was diagnosed with high specificity and sensitivity by the classifier.

Separate from the approximately 670-subject first cohort, the approximately 120-subject validation cohort was the one that the donors belonged to. Sequenced by immunoSEQ multiplex PCR; TCRdb stores in-frame clones only, minus some. Of around 250,000 clones listed, 90% were seen once; the top ten hold roughly 0.4%. Comment on this clone: Antigen unknown.

The CDR3 spans 14 residues. The V end lost 3 bases, the J end lost 7 bases, and 17 bases lay between the germline ends. Germline V CDR1 and CDR2: SGHNT, YYREEE (reference sequence). The sequenced sample was PBMCs. The chain couples TRBV5-4 to TRBJ2-7; D may be TRBD1 (6 bases). This clonotype was obtained from a woman between 18 and 29 years old in good health and CMV-seronegative. The CDR3, as DNA: TGTGCCAGCAGCTGGTCAGGGGCCCCTACGGAGCAGTACTTC. It yields the protein CASSWSGAPTEQYF. The full variable domain, rest sourced from reference TRBV5-4 and TRBJ2-7, is ETGVTQSPTHLIKTRGQQVTLRCSSQSGHNTVSWYQQALGQGPQFIFQYYREEENGRGNFPPRFSGLQFPNYSSELNVNALELDDSALYLCASSWSGAPTEQYFGPGTRLTVT.